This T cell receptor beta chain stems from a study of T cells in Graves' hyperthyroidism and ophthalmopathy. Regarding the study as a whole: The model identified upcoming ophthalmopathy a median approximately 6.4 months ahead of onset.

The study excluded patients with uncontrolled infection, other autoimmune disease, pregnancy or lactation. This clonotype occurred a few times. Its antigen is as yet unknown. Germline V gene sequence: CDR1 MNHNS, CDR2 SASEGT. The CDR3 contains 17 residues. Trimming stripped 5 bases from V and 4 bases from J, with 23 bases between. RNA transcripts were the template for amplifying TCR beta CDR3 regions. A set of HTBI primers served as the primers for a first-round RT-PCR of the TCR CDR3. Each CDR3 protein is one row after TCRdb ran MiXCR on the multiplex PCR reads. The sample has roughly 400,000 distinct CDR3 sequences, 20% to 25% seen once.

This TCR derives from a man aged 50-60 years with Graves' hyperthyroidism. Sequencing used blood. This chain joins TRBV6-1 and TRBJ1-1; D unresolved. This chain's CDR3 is CASSPIRQVWASTEAFF. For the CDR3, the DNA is TGTGCCAGCAGTCCGATTCGGCAGGTTTGGGCGAGCACTGAAGCTTTCTTT.